This T cell receptor beta chain stems from a study of T cell responses to AZD1222 COVID-19 vaccine. The repertoire was sequenced with immunoSEQ multiplex PCR; TCRdb's copy has only in-frame clones and lacks some. Among more than 85,000 clones listed, over 75% were seen once. In its sample, this clone was seen a few times. The antigen remains undetermined. Germline V lookup: CDR1 SEHNR, CDR2 FQNEAQ (reference sequence). This CDR3 comprises 11 residues. Trimming shortened V by 3 bases and J by 6 bases, and 5 bases separated the two germline ends. General study points: Every sample of the repertoires postdated the peak T cell response. The reported proportion of spike-specific TCRs targeting unmutated variant regions was nearly half.

This receptor was taken from an adult who received the AZD1222 COVID-19 vaccine. The material sequenced was peripheral blood, taken 28 days after the second AZD1222 dose. The genes are TRBV7-9 and TRBJ1-2; the D gene is possibly TRBD1 (5 bases). CDR3 protein: CASSLGDGYTF. DNA for the CDR3: TGTGCCAGCAGCTTGGGGGATGGCTACACCTTC.